What follows are 3 T cell receptor beta chains derived from one specimen sequenced in a study of blood T cell repertoires in COVID-19. Libraries were prepared by immunoSEQ multiplex PCR; TCRdb keeps only in-frame clonotypes and omits some of them. There are 100,000 to 120,000 clones in the sample; over 80% occur only once, and roughly 4.4% lies in the top ten. The sequencing input was peripheral blood. These receptor sequences come from a woman aged 45-65 years with acute or convalescent COVID-19.

This rearrangement joins TRBV18 to TRBJ1-1; D gene unclear. The germline CDR1 and CDR2 sequences are KGHSH and LQKENI. V lost 0 bases, J lost 4 bases, and 9 bases lay in between. The CDR3 spans 14 residues. For the CDR3, the DNA is TGTGCCAGCTCACCACCGAGGGTTATCACTGAAGCTTTCTTT. Its protein product is CASSPPRVITEAFF.

The V gene is TRBV28, the J gene TRBJ1-2, with TRBD1 matching 10 bases. CDR1 is MDHEN and CDR2 is SYDVKM in the germline V gene. There are 15 residues in the CDR3. V was pared by 4 bases and J by 8 bases, with 10 bases of the junction left unmatched. The CDR3 sequence is CASSSAGQGERGYTF. The CDR3 DNA sequence: TGTGCCAGCAGTTCAGCCGGACAGGGGGAGCGCGGCTACACCTTC.

This clone has only one observation. V and J are TRBV9 and TRBJ2-2; TRBD1 aligns across 7 bases. This CDR3 is 16 amino acids long. J lost 5 bases, V lost 0 bases, and 7 bases had no gene match. Looked up from germline, CDR1 is SGDLS and CDR2 is YYNGEE. Written as DNA, the CDR3 is TGTGCCAGCAGCGTAGGAGGGACAGCCCCAACCGGGGAGCTGTTTTTT. Amino acid sequence: CASSVGGTAPTGELFF.